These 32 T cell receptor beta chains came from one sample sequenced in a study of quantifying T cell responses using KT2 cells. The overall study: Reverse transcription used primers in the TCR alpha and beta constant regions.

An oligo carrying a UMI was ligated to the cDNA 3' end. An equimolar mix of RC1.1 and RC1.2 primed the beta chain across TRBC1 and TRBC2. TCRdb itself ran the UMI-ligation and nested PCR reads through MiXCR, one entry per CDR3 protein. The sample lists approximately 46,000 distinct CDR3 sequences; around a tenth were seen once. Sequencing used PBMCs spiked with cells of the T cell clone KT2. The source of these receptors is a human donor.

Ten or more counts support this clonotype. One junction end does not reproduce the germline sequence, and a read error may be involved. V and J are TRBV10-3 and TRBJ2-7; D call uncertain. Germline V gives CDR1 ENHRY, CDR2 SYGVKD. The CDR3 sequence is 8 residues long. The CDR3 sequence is CALQPRPF. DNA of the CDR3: TGTGCCCTACAGCCCAGGCCCTTC.

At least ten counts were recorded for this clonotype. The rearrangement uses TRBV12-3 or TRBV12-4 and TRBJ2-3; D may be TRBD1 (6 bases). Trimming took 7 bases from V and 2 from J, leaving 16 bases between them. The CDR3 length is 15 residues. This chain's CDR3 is CASILNRESTDTQYF. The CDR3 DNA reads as TGTGCCAGCATCTTAAACAGGGAATCCACAGATACGCAGTATTTT.

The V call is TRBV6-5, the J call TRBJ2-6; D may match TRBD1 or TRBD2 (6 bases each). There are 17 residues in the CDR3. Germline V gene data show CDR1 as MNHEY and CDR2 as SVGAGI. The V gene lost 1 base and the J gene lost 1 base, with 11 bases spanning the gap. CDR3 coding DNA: TGTGCCAGCAGTTACTTTAGGGGGAGGTCTGGGGCCAACGTCCTGACTTTC. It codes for CASSYFRGRSGANVLTF.

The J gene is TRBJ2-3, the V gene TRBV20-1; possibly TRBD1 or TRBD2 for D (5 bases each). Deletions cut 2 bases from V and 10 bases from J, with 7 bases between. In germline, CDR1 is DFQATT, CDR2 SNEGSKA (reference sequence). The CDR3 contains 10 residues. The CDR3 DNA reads TGCAGTGCTAGACTGGGGGCGCAGTATTTT. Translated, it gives CSARLGAQYF.

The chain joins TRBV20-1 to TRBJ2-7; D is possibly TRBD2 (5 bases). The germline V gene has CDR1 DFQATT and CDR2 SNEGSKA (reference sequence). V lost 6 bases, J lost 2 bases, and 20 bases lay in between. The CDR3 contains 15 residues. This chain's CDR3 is CSAKIPRASAYEQYF. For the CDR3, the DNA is TGCAGTGCCAAGATCCCGAGGGCCTCGGCCTACGAGCAGTACTTC.

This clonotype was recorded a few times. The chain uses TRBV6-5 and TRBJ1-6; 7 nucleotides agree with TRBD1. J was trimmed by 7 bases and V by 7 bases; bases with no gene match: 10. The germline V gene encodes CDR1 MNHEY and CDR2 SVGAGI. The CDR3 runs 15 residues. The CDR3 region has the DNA TGTGCCAGCAAACGCCGGGACAGCCAAAATTCACCCCTCCACTTT. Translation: CASKRRDSQNSPLHF.

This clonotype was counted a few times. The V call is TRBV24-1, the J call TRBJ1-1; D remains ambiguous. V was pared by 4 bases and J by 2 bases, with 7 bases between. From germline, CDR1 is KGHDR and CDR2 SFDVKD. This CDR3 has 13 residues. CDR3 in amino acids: CATSERANTEAFF. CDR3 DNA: TGTGCCACCAGTGAACGGGCCAACACTGAAGCTTTCTTT.

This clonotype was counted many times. The CDR3, as DNA: TGTGCCAGCAGTGTTGGGTGGGGAACCGGGGAGCTGTTTTTT. Its protein product is CASSVGWGTGELFF. The chain is built from TRBV6-1 and TRBJ2-2; no definite D call. Germline V gives CDR1 MNHNS, CDR2 SASEGT. The CDR3 is 14 residues long. The V end lost 4 bases, the J end lost 5 bases, and 11 bases lay between the germline ends.

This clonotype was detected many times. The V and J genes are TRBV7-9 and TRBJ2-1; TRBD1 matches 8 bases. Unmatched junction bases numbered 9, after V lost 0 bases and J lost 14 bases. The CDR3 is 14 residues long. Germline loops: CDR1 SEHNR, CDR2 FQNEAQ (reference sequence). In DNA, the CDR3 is TGTGCCAGCAGCTTAGCCCGGACAGGGACTGGAGAGTTCTTC. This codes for CASSLARTGTGEFF.

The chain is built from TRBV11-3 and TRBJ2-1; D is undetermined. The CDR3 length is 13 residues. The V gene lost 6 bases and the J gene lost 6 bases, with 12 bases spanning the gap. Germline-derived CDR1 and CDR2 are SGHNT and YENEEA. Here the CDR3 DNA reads TGTGCCAGCAGACCCTCACTAATCAATGAGCAGTTCTTC. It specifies CASRPSLINEQFF.

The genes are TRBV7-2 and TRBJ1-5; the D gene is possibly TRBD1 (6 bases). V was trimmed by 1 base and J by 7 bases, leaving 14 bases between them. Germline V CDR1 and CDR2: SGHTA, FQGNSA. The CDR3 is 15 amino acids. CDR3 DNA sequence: TGTGCCAGCAGCTTAGATGGGGGGCCCAGCCAGCCCCAGCATTTT. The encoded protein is CASSLDGGPSQPQHF.

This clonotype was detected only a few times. The CDR3 region is CASSDPYGYTF. CDR3 in DNA: TGTGCCAGCAGTGATCCGTATGGCTACACCTTC. The genes are TRBV2 and TRBJ1-2; D not resolved. V was clipped by 3 bases and J by 5 bases, with 4 bases between them. This CDR3 region has 11 residues. Germline V gives CDR1 SNHLY, CDR2 FYNNEI.

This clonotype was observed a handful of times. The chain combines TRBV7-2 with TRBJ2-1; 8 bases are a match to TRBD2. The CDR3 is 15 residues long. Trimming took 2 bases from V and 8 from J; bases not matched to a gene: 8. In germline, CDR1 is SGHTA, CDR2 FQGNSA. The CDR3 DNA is TGTGCCAGCAGCTTAATCGGGGGGGGCCCGGATGAGCAGTTCTTC. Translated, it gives CASSLIGGGPDEQFF.

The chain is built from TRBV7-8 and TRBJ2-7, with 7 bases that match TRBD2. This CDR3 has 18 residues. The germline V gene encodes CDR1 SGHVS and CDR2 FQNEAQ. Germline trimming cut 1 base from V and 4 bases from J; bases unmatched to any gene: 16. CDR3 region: CASSLEDRAGAKFYEQYF. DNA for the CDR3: TGTGCCAGCAGCTTAGAAGACCGTGCGGGAGCTAAGTTTTACGAGCAGTACTTC.

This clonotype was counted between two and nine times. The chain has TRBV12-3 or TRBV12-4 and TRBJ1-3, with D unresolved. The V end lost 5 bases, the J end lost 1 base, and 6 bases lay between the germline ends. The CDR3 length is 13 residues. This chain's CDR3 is CASSEGSGNTIYF. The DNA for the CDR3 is TGTGCCAGCAGTGAAGGGTCTGGAAACACCATATATTTT.

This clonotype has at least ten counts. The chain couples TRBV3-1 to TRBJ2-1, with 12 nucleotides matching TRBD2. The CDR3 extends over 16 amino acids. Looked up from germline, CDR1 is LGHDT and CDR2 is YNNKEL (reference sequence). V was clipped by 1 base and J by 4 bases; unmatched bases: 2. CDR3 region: CASSQAGTSGYNEQFF. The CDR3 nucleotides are TGTGCCAGCAGCCAAGCCGGGACTAGCGGGTACAATGAGCAGTTCTTC.

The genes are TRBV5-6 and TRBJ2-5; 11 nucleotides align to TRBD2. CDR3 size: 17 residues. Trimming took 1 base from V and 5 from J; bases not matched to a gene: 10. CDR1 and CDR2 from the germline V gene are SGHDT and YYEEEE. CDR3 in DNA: TGTGCCAGCAGCTTGAGAATCGTAGCGGGGGGGCTGGAGACCCAGTACTTC. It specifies CASSLRIVAGGLETQYF.

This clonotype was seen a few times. The CDR3 loop is CASRLLDGSYTF. CDR3 coding DNA: TGTGCCAGCAGACTCCTGGACGGAAGCTACACCTTC. V and J are TRBV12-3 or TRBV12-4 and TRBJ1-2; D remains ambiguous. CDR3 length: 12 residues. V gave up 6 bases and J gave up 9 bases, with 14 bases separating them.

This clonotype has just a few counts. The CDR3 region is CASSDPSVGGSFNEQFF. The CDR3, as DNA: TGTGCCAGCAGTGACCCCAGCGTAGGCGGGAGTTTCAATGAGCAGTTCTTC. The chain joins TRBV6-2 or TRBV6-3 to TRBJ2-1, with 7 bases identical to TRBD2. Trimming removed 5 bases from V and 6 bases from J; junction bases left unmatched: 16. Germline-derived CDR1 and CDR2 are MNHEY and SVGEGT. This CDR3 comprises 17 residues.

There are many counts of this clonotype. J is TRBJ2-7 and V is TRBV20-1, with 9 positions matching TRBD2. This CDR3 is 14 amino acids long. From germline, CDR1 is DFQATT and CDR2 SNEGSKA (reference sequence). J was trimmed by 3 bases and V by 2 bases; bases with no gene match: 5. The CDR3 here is CSARKSSGIYEQYF. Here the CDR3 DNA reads TGCAGTGCTAGAAAGTCTAGCGGGATCTACGAGCAGTACTTC.

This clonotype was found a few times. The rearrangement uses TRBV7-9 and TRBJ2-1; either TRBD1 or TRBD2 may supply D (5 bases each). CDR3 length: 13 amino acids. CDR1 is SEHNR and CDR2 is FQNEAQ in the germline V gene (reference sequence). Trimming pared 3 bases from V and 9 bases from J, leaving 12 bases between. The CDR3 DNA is TGTGCCAGCAGCTTTTGGCCGGGGACTGAGCAGTTCTTC. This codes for CASSFWPGTEQFF.

CDR3 sequence reads: CASSRNRGQETQYF. The DNA of the CDR3 is TGTGCCAGCTCACGAAACAGGGGACAAGAGACCCAGTACTTC. This chain joins TRBV18 and TRBJ2-5, with 7 bases matching TRBD1. After removal of 4 bases from V and 2 bases from J, the junction contained 4 bases not matched to a gene. The CDR3 runs 14 residues. Germline V gene sequence: CDR1 KGHSH, CDR2 LQKENI. Full variable domain (remainder filled in from reference TRBV18 and TRBJ2-5): NAGVMQNPRHLVRRRGQEARLRCSPMKGHSHVYWYRQLPEEGLKFMVYLQKENIIDESGMPKERFSAEFPKEGPSILRIQQVVRGDSAAYFCASSRNRGQETQYFGPGTRLLVL.

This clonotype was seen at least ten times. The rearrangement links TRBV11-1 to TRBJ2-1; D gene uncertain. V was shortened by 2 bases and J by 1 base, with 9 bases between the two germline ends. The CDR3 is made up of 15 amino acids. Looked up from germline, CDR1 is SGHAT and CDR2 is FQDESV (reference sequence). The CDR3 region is CASSLQSGSYNEQFF. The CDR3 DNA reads TGTGCCAGCAGCTTACAGTCTGGGTCCTACAATGAGCAGTTCTTC.

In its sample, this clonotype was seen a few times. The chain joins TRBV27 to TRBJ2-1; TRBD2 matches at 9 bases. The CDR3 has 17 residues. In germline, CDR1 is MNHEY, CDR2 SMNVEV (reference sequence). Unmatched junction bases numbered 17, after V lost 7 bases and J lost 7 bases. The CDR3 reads CASNLKRASGDGNEQFF. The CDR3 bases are TGTGCCAGCAATTTGAAGAGGGCTAGCGGGGATGGGAATGAGCAGTTCTTC.

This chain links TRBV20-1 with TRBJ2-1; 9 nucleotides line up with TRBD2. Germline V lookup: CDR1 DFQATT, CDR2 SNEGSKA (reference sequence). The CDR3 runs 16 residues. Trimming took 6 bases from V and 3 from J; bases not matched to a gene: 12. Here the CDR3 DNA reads TGCAGTGCAACCAGCGCGGGGGGGGAACACTACAATGAGCAGTTCTTC. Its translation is CSATSAGGEHYNEQFF.

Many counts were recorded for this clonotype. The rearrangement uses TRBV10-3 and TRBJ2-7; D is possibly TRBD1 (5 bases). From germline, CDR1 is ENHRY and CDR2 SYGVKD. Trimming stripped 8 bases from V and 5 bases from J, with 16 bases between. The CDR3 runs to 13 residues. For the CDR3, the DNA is TGTGCCATCTCGCCCAGGGCGGATGACGAGCAGTACTTC. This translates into CAISPRADDEQYF.

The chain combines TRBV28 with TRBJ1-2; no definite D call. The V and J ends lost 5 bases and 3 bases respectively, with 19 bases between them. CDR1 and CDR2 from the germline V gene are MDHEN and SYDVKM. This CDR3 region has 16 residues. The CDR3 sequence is CASSLYPRGEDYGYTF. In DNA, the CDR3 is TGTGCCAGCAGTCTCTACCCCCGCGGAGAGGACTATGGCTACACCTTC.

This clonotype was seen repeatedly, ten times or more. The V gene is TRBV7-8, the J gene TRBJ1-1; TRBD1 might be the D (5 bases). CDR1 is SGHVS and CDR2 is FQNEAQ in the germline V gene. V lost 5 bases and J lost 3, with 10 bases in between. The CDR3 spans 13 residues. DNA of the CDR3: TGTGCCAGCAGCCGCAGGGTAGACACTGAAGCTTTCTTT. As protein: CASSRRVDTEAFF.

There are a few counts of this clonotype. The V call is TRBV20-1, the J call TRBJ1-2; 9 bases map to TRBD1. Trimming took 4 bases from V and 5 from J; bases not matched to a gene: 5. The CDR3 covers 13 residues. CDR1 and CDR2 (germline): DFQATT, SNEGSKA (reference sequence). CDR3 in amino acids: CSANTGGAYGYTF. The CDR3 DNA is TGCAGTGCTAACACAGGGGGCGCTTATGGCTACACCTTC.

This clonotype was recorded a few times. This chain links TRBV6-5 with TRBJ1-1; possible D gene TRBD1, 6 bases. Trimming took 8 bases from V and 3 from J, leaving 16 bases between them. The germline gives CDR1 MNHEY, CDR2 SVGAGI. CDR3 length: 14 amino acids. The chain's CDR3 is CASGLSTGHTEAFF. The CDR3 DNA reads TGTGCCAGCGGACTTTCGACAGGTCACACTGAAGCTTTCTTT.

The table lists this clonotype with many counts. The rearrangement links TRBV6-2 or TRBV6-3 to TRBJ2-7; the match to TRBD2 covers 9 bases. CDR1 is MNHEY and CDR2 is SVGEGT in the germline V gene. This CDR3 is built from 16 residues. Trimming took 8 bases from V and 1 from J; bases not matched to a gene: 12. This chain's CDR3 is CASSSPGTSRSYEQYF. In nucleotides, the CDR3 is TGTGCCAGCTCCAGCCCTGGGACTAGCAGATCCTACGAGCAGTACTTC.

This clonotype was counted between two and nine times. CDR3 sequence: CASSLGRTSGTDTQYF. The CDR3 DNA is TGTGCCAGCAGCTTAGGTCGGACTAGCGGCACAGATACGCAGTATTTT. This chain joins TRBV11-3 and TRBJ2-3; 9 nucleotides match TRBD2. Per the germline V gene, CDR1 is SGHNT and CDR2 is YENEEA. The CDR3 contains 16 residues. V gave up 1 base and J gave up 1 base; unmatched junction bases: 3.